This T cell receptor beta chain was captured by sequencing in a study of CD8+ T cells in alopecia areata. Study details: Treatment comprised oral tofacitinib, 5 to 10 mg twice daily, in treated patients.

As the sequencing template, cDNA was produced by extracting RNA and reverse transcribing it. Assay used: immunoSEQ multiplex PCR; TCRdb lists only in-frame clones, some missing. The data contain 90,000 to 100,000 clones, roughly two thirds of them singletons. Documented treatment: oral pan-JAK inhibitor, 5-10 mg twice daily. Germline-derived CDR1 and CDR2 are PRHDT and FYEKMQ (reference sequence). V was pared by 2 bases and J by 4 bases, with 15 bases between. The CDR3 is 15 residues long. The chain combines TRBV13 with TRBJ2-7, with a tentative D call TRBD2 (6 bases). The TCR sequence derives from a human donor with alopecia areata. The material sequenced was CD8+ T cells sorted from blood, taken at week 4, from a patient treated with tofacitinib. This CDR3 is CASSLFAGGGYEQYF. CDR3 nucleotide sequence: TGTGCCAGCAGCTTATTTGCAGGCGGAGGGTACGAGCAGTACTTC.